This T cell receptor beta chain was retrieved from a study of regulatory T cells in long-lasting Graves disease (dated by TCRdb to the early 2020s). Broadly, across the study: Persistent Graves' disease was defined as antithyroid drug treatment for over 5 years with persistently positive TSH receptor autoantibodies. A total of around 35 samples underwent TCR sequencing: about 13 from persistent and about 20 from newly diagnosed Graves' disease patients. In the clinical cohort, patients with persistent Graves' disease had used antithyroid drugs for an average of roughly 10 years. This study used TCR sequencing and RNA sequencing of peripheral blood to compare persistent Graves' disease patients against newly diagnosed Graves' disease patients. The study took place in China and was registered as a clinical trial.

Overall study results and their limits: Sequencing and analysis were restricted to the TCR beta chain. Peripheral blood alone was examined, since thyroid tissue, which constituted the primary lesion, could not be accessed. A larger number of public clonotypes was shared among persistent patients (more than 2,500) than among newly diagnosed patients (approximately 930). The authors acknowledged the small sample size as a limitation that may reduce accuracy. Preferential use of TRBV28, TRBJ1-2 and TRBJ2-5 was observed in persistent disease, whereas TRBV20-1 and TRBJ2-1 were favored in newly diagnosed disease. Compared with newly diagnosed patients, patients with persistent Graves' disease had lower TCR Shannon entropy and fewer highly expanded clones, which suggests clonal expansion.

Its CDR3 holds 15 amino acids, cysteine through phenylalanine. Only the CDR3 DNA is retained, 45 bases long and in frame from the first base. V gives up 3 bases and J gives up 5 bases, and the segment between their germline ends measures 13 bases. The method was multiplex PCR. TCRdb lists the instrument as Illumina HiSeq 4000. CDR3 regions were amplified by Arm-PCR with iRepertoire HTBI primers to construct TCR beta libraries. Before sequencing, the PCR products went through gel purification. In the authors' own workflow: Gene usage analysis of CDR3 amino acid clonotypes relied on the 55 to 80 TRBV and over 13 TRBJ segments identified across samples. COPE and FqMerger were used to merge filtered high-quality paired reads into contigs. Contigs were aligned with BLAST to IMGT TRBV, TRBD and TRBJ reference genes, and CDR3 was defined per IMGT. Any clonotype with a frequency above 0.1% was counted as a highly expanded clone. Shannon entropy served as the measure of repertoire diversity, while the Gini coefficient captured V-J evenness. A clonotype was considered public if more than one individual shared it. TCRdb redid the processing of the public reads, applying fastp at Q25 and MiXCR, and retained in-frame beta chains. Rows are combined by CDR3 protein, so each entry shows the most common genes and DNA. It is TCRdb's table, rather than the study itself, that gives the V and J calls and clone size. The sample table holds a few hundred thousand distinct CDR3 sequences, of which about 20% were seen once. The biggest ten clones account for over 10% of the sample.

The time point label, read with the paper, signifies: persistent/refractory GD, antithyroid drugs over 5 years with positive TRAb. For both TCR sequencing and RNA sequencing, RNA was extracted from PBMCs in TRIzol. Graves' disease was diagnosed according to American Thyroid Association guidelines. Recruitment of patients was carried out at an endocrinology department in Xi'an, China. Each patient gave approximately 9.7 milliliters of peripheral blood, collected in an EDTA anticoagulant tube. Ficoll Paque Plus density gradient separation was used to isolate PBMCs, and no additional T cell sorting was done. An Agilent 2100 Bioanalyzer and agarose gel were used to assess RNA quality, and a NanoDrop 2000 was used to measure RNA concentration. This clonotype was seen a few times. Its antigen remains undetermined. One base away there is no much larger clone; base qualities are not given.

The source material was peripheral blood mononuclear cells (PBMCs), sampled when the disease was refractory, from a patient treated with antithyroid drugs. Rearrangement joined TRBV12-3 or TRBV12-4 to TRBJ1-4; possibly the D gene is TRBD1, per 6 matching bases. The sequence came from a female donor with Graves disease. The encoded CDR3 is CASSFGGVSNEKLFF. The DNA sequence is given as TGTGCCAGCAGTTTCGGGGGCGTATCGAATGAAAAACTGTTTTTT.